The clone carrying this T cell receptor (beta chain) was counted a single time. The source of the sample is a study of T cell changes during pregnancy in multiple sclerosis. Generated by immunoSEQ multiplex PCR, the TCRdb table keeps only in-frame clones and is missing some. Of some 27,000 clones listed, 85% to 95% are singletons. The trim removed 7 bases at V and 1 base at J, leaving 20 bases unmatched. The CDR3 is 20 residues long. Germline V gives CDR1 SGHRS, CDR2 YFSETQ. V and J are TRBV5-1 and TRBJ1-1, with 12 positions matching TRBD1. The source material was CD4+ T cells from peripheral blood mononuclear cells, sampled after pregnancy. The clonotype comes from a female donor with multiple sclerosis, enrolled in a pregnancy study. The CDR3 nucleotides read TGCGCCAGCTATGGGACAGGGGGCCGGGGGGTCCTTCTCAAGAACACTGAAGCTTTCTTT. As protein: CASYGTGGRGVLLKNTEAFF.